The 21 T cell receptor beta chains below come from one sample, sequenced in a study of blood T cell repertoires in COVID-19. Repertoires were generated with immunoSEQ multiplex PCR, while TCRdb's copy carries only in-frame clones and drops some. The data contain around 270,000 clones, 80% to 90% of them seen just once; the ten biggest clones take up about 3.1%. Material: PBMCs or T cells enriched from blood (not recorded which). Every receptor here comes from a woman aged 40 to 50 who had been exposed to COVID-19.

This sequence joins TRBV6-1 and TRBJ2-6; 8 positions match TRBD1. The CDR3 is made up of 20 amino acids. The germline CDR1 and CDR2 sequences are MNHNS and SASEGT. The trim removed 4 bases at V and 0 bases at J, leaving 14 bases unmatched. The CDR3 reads CASSGGYGDRRYSGANVLTF. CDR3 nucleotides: TGTGCCAGCAGTGGGGGATATGGGGACAGGCGATACTCTGGGGCCAACGTCCTGACTTTC.

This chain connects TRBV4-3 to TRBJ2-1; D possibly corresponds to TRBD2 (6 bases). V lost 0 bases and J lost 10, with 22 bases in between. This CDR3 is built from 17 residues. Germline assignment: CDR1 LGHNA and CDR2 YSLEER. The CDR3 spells CASSQDGPPGLSVEQFF. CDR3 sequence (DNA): TGCGCCAGCAGCCAAGATGGCCCCCCGGGACTCAGCGTAGAGCAGTTCTTC.

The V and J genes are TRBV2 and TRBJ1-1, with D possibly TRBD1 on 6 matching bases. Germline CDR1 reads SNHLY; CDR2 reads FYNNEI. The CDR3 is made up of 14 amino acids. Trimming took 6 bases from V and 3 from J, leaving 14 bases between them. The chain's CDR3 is CASSLATGYTEAFF. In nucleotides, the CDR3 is TGTGCCAGCAGCCTAGCCACAGGGTACACTGAAGCTTTCTTT. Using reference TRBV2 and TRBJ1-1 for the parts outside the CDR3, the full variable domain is EPEVTQTPSHQVTQMGQEVILRCVPISNHLYFYWYRQILGQKVEFLVSFYNNEISEKSEIFDDQFSVERPDGSNFTLKIRSTKLEDSAMYFCASSLATGYTEAFFGQGTRLTVV.

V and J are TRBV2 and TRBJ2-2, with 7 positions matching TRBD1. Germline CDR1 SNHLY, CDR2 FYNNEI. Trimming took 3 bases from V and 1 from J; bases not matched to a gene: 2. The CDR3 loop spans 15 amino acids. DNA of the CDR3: TGTGCCAGCAGTGACCGGACAGGGAACACCGGGGAGCTGTTTTTT. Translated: CASSDRTGNTGELFF.

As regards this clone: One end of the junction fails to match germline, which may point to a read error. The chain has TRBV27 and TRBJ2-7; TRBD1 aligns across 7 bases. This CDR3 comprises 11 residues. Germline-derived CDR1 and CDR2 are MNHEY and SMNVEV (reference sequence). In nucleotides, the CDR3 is TGTGCCAGCAGTTTATCCGGGACAGTGCACTTC. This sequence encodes CASSLSGTVHF.

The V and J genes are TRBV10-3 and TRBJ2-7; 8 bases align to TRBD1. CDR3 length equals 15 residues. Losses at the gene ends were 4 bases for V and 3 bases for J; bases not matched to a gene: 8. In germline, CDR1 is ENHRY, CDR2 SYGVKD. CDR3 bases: TGTGCCATCAGTGGCCAGGAGACAGGGGACTACGAGCAGTACGTC. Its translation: CAISGQETGDYEQYV.

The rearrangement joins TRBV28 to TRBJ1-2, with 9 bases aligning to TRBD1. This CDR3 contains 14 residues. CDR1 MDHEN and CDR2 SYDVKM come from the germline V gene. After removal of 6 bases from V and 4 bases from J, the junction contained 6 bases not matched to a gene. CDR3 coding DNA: TGTGCCAGCAGGGGGGACAGGGAGGGCTATGGCTACACCTTC. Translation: CASRGDREGYGYTF.

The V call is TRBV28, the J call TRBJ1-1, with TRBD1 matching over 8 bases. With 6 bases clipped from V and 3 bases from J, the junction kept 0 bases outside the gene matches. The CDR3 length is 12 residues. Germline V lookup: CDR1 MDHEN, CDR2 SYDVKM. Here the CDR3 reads CASRQGDTEAFF. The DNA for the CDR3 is TGTGCCAGCAGACAGGGGGACACTGAAGCTTTCTTT.

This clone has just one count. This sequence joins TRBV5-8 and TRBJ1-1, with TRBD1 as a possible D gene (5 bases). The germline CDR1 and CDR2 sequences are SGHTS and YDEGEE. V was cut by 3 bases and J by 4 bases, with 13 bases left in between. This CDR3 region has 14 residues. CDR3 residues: CASSSEPGVTEAFF. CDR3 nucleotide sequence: TGTGCCAGCAGCTCGGAGCCGGGGGTCACTGAAGCTTTCTTT.

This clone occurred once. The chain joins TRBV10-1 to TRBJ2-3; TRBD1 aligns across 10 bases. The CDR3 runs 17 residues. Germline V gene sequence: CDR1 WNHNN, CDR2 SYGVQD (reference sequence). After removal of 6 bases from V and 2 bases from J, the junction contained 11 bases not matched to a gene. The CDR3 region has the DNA TGCGCCAGCAGATACCGGGACAGGGGCTCCAACACAGATACGCAGTATTTT. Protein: CASRYRDRGSNTDTQYF.

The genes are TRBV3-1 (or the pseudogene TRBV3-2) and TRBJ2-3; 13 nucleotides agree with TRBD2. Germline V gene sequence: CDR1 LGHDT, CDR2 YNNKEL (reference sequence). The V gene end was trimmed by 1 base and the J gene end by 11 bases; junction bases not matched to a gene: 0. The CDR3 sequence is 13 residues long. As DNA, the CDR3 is TGTGCCAGCAGCCAAGGGACTAGCGGGGGGCAGTATTTT. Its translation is CASSQGTSGGQYF.

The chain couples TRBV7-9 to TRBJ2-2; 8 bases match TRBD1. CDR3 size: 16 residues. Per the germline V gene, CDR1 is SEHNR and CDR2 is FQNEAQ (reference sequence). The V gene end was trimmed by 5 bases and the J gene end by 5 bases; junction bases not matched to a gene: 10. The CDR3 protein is CASSPRPGGRTGELFF. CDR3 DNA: TGTGCCAGCAGCCCCCGCCCAGGGGGCCGAACCGGGGAGCTGTTTTTT.

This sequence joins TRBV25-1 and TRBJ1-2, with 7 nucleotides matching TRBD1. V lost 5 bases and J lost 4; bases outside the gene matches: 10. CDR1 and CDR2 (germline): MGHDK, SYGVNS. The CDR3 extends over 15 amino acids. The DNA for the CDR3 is TGTGCCAGCAGTCTGACAGGGTTGAGGTTCTATGGCTACACCTTC. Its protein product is CASSLTGLRFYGYTF.

In nucleotides, the CDR3 is TGTGCCAGTAGTATATCTGCGGGGGCCAAGAACTATGGCTACACCTTC. Its protein is CASSISAGAKNYGYTF. The chain has TRBV19 and TRBJ1-2; D may be TRBD1 (6 bases). Looked up from germline, CDR1 is LNHDA and CDR2 is SQIVND (reference sequence). V lost 2 bases and J lost 2, with 15 bases in between. The CDR3 loop spans 16 amino acids.

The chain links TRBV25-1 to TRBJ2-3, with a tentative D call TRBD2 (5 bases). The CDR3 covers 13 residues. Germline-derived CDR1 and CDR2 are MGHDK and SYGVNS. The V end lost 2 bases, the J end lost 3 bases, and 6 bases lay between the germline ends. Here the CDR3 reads CASSEQRTDTQYF. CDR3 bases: TGTGCCAGCAGTGAACAGCGGACAGATACGCAGTATTTT.

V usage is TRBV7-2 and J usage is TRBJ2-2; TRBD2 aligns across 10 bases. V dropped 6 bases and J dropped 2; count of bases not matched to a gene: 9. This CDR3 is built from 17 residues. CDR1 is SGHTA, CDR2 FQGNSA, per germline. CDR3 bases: TGTGCCAGCAGTGCCCATAGCGGGGGGACTAACACCGGGGAGCTGTTTTTT. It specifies CASSAHSGGTNTGELFF.

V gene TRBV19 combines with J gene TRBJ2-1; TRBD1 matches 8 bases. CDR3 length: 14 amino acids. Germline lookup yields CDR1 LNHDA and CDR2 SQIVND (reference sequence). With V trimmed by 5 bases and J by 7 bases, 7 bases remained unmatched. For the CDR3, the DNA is TGTGCCAGTAGTGCGGGACAGGCGCTTAATGAGCAGTTCTTC. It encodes CASSAGQALNEQFF.

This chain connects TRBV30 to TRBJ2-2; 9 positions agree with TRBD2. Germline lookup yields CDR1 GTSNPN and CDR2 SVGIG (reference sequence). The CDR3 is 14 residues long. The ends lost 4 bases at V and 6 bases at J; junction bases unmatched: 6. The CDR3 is CAWTGGGEAGELFF. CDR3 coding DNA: TGTGCCTGGACTGGCGGGGGGGAAGCCGGGGAGCTGTTTTTT.

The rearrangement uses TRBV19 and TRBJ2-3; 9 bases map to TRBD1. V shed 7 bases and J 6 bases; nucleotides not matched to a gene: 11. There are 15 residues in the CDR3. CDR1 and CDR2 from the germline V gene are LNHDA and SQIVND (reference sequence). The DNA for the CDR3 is TGTGCCAGTACCTCGGCGGGACAGGGAGAGGATACGCAGTATTTT. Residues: CASTSAGQGEDTQYF.

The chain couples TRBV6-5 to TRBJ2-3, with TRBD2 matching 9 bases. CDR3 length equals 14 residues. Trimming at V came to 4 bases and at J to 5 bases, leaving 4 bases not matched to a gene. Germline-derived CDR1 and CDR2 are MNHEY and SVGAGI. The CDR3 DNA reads TGTGCCAGCAGTTGGGGACTAGCACGAGATACGCAGTATTTT. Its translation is CASSWGLARDTQYF.

The DNA of the CDR3 is TGTGCCAGCGGTCGACAGGGGGCAGTTTCATCCGGGGAGCTGTTTTTT. Encoded protein: CASGRQGAVSSGELFF. The chain joins TRBV9 to TRBJ2-2, with 10 nucleotides matching TRBD1. CDR1 SGDLS and CDR2 YYNGEE come from the germline V gene. J gave up 6 bases and V 7 bases, and 12 bases lay outside the gene matches. The CDR3 is 16 residues long.